These T cell receptor beta chains were read from a single sample in a study of cytomegalovirus exposure and HLA in healthy donors. TCRdb's table, derived via immunoSEQ multiplex PCR, lists solely in-frame clones and lacks some. In the table there are 150,000 to 180,000 clones, 65% to 85% of which are singletons. Sequenced sample: PBMCs. These TCRs come from a man younger than 35 in good health and CMV-seronegative. Each CDR3 is given with its conserved first and last residue. D genes are given only for firm matches. Some rows mark clone size as missing; the rest say once, few, many or name a class of expanded clone.

j_call clone_size d_call v_call cdr3_nt cdr3_aa
TRBJ1-2 once NA TRBV6-1 TGTGCCAGCAGACACGGGACACCGAGAAACTATGGCTACACCTTC CASRHGTPRNYGYTF
TRBJ1-6 NA TRBD1 TRBV7-9 TGTGCCAGCAGCTTAACAGGGGATAATTCACCCCTCCACTTT CASSLTGDNSPLHF
TRBJ2-1 NA TRBD2 TRBV19 TGTGCCAGTAGTATAGATAATAGCGGGGGGGCCAATGAGCAGTTCTTC CASSIDNSGGANEQFF
TRBJ2-3 NA TRBD2 TRBV5-1 TGCGCCAGCACCAGCGGGGGACTTACTAGCGCAGATACGCAGTATTTT CASTSGGLTSADTQYF
TRBJ2-3 few NA TRBV7-2 TGTGCCAGCAGCCCACTTGGGGGGGGCGCGGCTACGCAGTATTTT CASSPLGGGAATQYF
TRBJ1-2 once NA TRBV11-2 TGTGCCAGCAGCTTGTACAGGGTCTATGGCTACACCTTC CASSLYRVYGYTF
TRBJ1-1 NA NA TRBV6-5 TGTGCCAGCAGTGACCAGGGTACTGAAGCTTTCTTT CASSDQGTEAFF
TRBJ2-7 NA NA TRBV6-5 TGTGCCAGCAGTTACAGGGGAAATGCCTACGAGCAGTACTTC CASSYRGNAYEQYF
TRBJ2-6 few NA TRBV6-5 TGTGCCAGCAGTCTGGGGGGTGGGGCCAACGTCCTGACTTTC CASSLGGGANVLTF
TRBJ2-1 few NA TRBV7-9 TGTTCCAGCAGCTTAATCCCCCAGGTCCTTTACAATGAGCAGTTCTTC CSSSLIPQVLYNEQFF
TRBJ1-4 NA NA TRBV27 TGTGCCAGCAGTTTAGATCCGGGGTTAAATGAAAAACTGTTTTTT CASSLDPGLNEKLFF
TRBJ1-2 NA TRBD1 TRBV27 TGTGCCAGCAGTTCGGGACAGGTCAACTATGGCTACACCTTC CASSSGQVNYGYTF
TRBJ1-5 once TRBD1 TRBV7-2 TGTGCCAGCAGCTCCGGGACAGGGAGCGAGCCCCAGCATTTT CASSSGTGSEPQHF
TRBJ2-1 NA TRBD1 TRBV2 TGTGCCAGCAGGACAGGGGGCTGGGGCAATGAGCAGTTCTTC CASRTGGWGNEQFF
TRBJ1-2 NA TRBD1 TRBV30 TGTGCCTGTCACCGGGACAGGGCTGAATCTAACTATGGCTACACCTTC CACHRDRAESNYGYTF
TRBJ2-3 NA NA TRBV30 TGTGCCTGGAGTGTATCTAGCTCTGCGACGCATACGCAGTATTTT CAWSVSSSATHTQYF
TRBJ1-5 NA NA TRBV28 TGTGCCACTAAGGGGGGGAGCCATCAGCCCCAGCATTTT CATKGGSHQPQHF
TRBJ2-5 few NA TRBV5-1 TGCGCCAGCAGCCCGGAGGGACGGACCCAGTACTTC CASSPEGRTQYF
TRBJ1-1 few TRBD1 TRBV10-2 TGCGCCAGCACCGACAGGGGTGCTGTGAACACTGAAGCTTTCTTT CASTDRGAVNTEAFF
TRBJ2-1 NA NA TRBV6-6 TGTGCCAGCAGTTACTCGAGTGCGGACTACAATGAGCAGTTCTTC CASSYSSADYNEQFF
TRBJ1-6 few NA TRBV4-2 TGTGCCAGCAGCCAAGATAATGGAGGGCCCCTTAATTCACCCCTCCACTTT CASSQDNGGPLNSPLHF
TRBJ2-5 NA TRBD1 TRBV4-3 TGCGCCAGCAGCCTTGTTTTGACAGGGGAAGAGACCCAGTACTTC CASSLVLTGEETQYF
TRBJ2-3 NA NA TRBV18 TGTGCCAGCTCACCGAATGTCGAGGCAGATACGCAGTATTTT CASSPNVEADTQYF
TRBJ2-2 NA NA TRBV7-9 TGTGCCAGCAGCTTGAAGGGACACGAGGGCACCGGGGAGCTGTTTTTT CASSLKGHEGTGELFF
TRBJ2-3 NA TRBD1 TRBV4-1 TGCGCCAGCAGTCGACAGGGGCTCACAGATACGCAGTATTTT CASSRQGLTDTQYF
TRBJ2-7 few TRBD2 TRBV6-1 TGTGCCAGCAGTGCTGAGCGGGGGGGCTTCTACGAGCAGTACTTC CASSAERGGFYEQYF
TRBJ1-2 NA NA TRBV5-1 TGCGCCAGCAGCCCGGGCGGGGACCACTATGGCTACACCTTC CASSPGGDHYGYTF
TRBJ2-3 NA TRBD2 TRBV5-1 TGCGCCAGCCCTTTAGCGGGGGAAGGTCCCTCCACAGATACGCAGTATTTT CASPLAGEGPSTDTQYF
TRBJ1-1 NA NA TRBV19 TGTGCCAGTAGCTTGGACGGGGGAAGGATGATGACTGAAGCTTTCTTT CASSLDGGRMMTEAFF
TRBJ1-5 NA NA TRBV5-5 TGTGCCAGCAGCCTTCCGGGACCGGGAGGCAATCAGCCCCAGCATTTT CASSLPGPGGNQPQHF
TRBJ2-5 NA TRBD2 TRBV5-1 TGCGCCAGCAACTTGACTAGCGGGGGAGAGACCCAGTACTTC CASNLTSGGETQYF
TRBJ2-7 NA NA TRBV18 TGTGCCAGCTCTCCAGGGACTGCCGTCTACGAGCAGTACTTC CASSPGTAVYEQYF
TRBJ2-3 NA NA TRBV4-1 TGCGCCAGCAGCCAACTAACGACAGATACGCAGTATTTT CASSQLTTDTQYF
TRBJ1-4 NA NA TRBV5-1 TGCGCCAGCAGCTTGGTCAGCCCAGGGGAGAAACTGTTTTTT CASSLVSPGEKLFF
TRBJ2-1 NA NA TRBV5-6 TGTGCCAGCAGCTTGATCAGCAATGAGCAGTTCTTC CASSLISNEQFF
TRBJ1-5 NA NA TRBV6-1 TGTGCCAGCAGTGAAGTTGACAGCTCCCTCGGACAGCCCCAGCATTTT CASSEVDSSLGQPQHF
TRBJ2-5 NA NA TRBV7-9 TGTGCCAGCAGCTCCTTCTTCGGGCAAGAGACCCAGTACTTC CASSSFFGQETQYF
TRBJ2-7 NA TRBD2 TRBV11-3 TGTGCCAGCAGCAAACAGCGGGTAGGGACTATCTCCTACGAGCAGTACTTC CASSKQRVGTISYEQYF
TRBJ1-1 NA NA TRBV9 TGTGCCAGCAGCGCCCCGACGGGTAGGAACACTGAAGCTTTCTTT CASSAPTGRNTEAFF
TRBJ1-6 NA TRBD1 TRBV4-1 TGCGCCAGCAGCCTGAGAACGACAGGGTCCTATAATTCACCCCTCCACTTT CASSLRTTGSYNSPLHF
TRBJ1-5 once NA TRBV9 TGTGCCAGCAGCCCCGACCTAGGAGGCAATCAGCCCCAGCATTTT CASSPDLGGNQPQHF
TRBJ2-1 NA TRBD2 TRBV5-1 TGCGCCAGCAGCTTACGGGACTATTACTACAATGAGCAGTTCTTC CASSLRDYYYNEQFF
TRBJ1-1 NA NA TRBV15 TGTGCCACCAGCAGGCCCGAAGGCGGGTACACTGAAGCTTTCTTT CATSRPEGGYTEAFF
TRBJ1-2 NA TRBD1 TRBV19 TGTGCCAGTAGTATCGGGGGACAGGGGAAGAAAGGCTACACCTTC CASSIGGQGKKGYTF
TRBJ2-1 NA TRBD2 TRBV27 TGTGCCAGCAGGCGGGGGGGCCCCTACAATGAGCAGTTCTTC CASRRGGPYNEQFF
TRBJ2-3 NA TRBD2 TRBV6-4 TGTGCCAGCAGTCAGCGGGGGGGCACAGATACGCAGTATTTT CASSQRGGTDTQYF
TRBJ2-3 few TRBD2 TRBV5-1 TGCGCCAGCAGCGCGGGGGAAGGGCGGATAGATACGCAGTATTTT CASSAGEGRIDTQYF
TRBJ1-5 few TRBD1 TRBV9 TGTGCCAGCAGCCCCGGCGGGCCCGACAGGGGCAATCAGCCCCAGCATTTT CASSPGGPDRGNQPQHF
TRBJ1-4 NA NA TRBV7-2 TGTGCCAGCAGTCCGCGGTGGAATGAAAAACTGTTTTTT CASSPRWNEKLFF
TRBJ2-6 NA TRBD1 TRBV19 TGTGCCAAGCGCCGACGGGACAGGGGGCGTGGGGCCAACGGCCTGACTTTC CAKRRRDRGRGANGLTF
TRBJ1-1 NA TRBD1 TRBV2 TGTGCCAGCAGTGAGGGGACAGGGGACACTGAAGCTTTCTTT CASSEGTGDTEAFF
TRBJ1-1 NA TRBD1 TRBV19 TGTGCCAGTAGTATAGATCGGACAGGGGACACTGAAGCTTTCTTT CASSIDRTGDTEAFF